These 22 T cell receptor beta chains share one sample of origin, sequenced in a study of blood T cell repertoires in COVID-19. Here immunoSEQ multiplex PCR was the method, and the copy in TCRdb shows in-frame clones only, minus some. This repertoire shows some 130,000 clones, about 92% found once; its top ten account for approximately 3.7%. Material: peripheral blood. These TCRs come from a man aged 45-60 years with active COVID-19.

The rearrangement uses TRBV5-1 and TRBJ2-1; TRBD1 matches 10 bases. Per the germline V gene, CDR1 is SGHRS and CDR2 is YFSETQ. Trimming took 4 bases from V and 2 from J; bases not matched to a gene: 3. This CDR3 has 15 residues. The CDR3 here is CASSSGQGAYNEQFF. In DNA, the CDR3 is TGCGCCAGCAGCAGCGGACAGGGGGCCTACAATGAGCAGTTCTTC.

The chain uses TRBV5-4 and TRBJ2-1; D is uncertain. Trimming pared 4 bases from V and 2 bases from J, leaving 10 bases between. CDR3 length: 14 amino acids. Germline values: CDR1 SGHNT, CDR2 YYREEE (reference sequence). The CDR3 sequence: CASSLKTAYNEQFF. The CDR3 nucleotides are TGTGCCAGCAGCCTCAAGACTGCCTACAATGAGCAGTTCTTC.

This chain's CDR3 is CASSSFERRTDTQYF. The CDR3 region has the DNA TGTGCCAGCTCATCCTTCGAGCGGCGCACAGATACGCAGTATTTT. The V gene is TRBV18, the J gene TRBJ2-3; the D gene is possibly TRBD2 (5 bases). There are 15 residues in the CDR3. The V end lost 5 bases, the J end lost 1 base, and 13 bases lay between the germline ends. Germline CDR1 and CDR2: KGHSH and LQKENI.

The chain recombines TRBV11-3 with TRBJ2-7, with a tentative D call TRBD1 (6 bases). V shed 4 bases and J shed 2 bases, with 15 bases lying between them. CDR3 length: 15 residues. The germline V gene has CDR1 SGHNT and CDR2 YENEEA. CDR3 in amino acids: CASSSQGLRAYEQYF. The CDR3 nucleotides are TGTGCCAGCAGCTCACAGGGATTGAGAGCCTACGAGCAGTACTTC.

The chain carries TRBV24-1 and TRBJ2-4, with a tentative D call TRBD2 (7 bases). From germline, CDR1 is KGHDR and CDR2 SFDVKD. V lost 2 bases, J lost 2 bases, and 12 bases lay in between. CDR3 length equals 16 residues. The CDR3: CATSDSRGGTKNIQYF. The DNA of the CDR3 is TGTGCCACCAGTGATTCTAGGGGGGGGACCAAAAACATTCAGTACTTC.

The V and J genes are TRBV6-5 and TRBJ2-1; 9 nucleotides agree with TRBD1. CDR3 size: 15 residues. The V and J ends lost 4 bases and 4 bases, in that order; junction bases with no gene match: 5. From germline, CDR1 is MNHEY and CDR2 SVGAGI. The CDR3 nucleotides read TGTGCCAGCAGTTCCGACAGGGGGAGTTACAATGAGCAGTTCTTC. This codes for CASSSDRGSYNEQFF.

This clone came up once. CDR3 coding DNA: TGCGCCAGCAGCTTGGAGACAGGTTTAGTCCCCCTCTATGGCTACACCTTC. Translating it yields CASSLETGLVPLYGYTF. This chain joins TRBV5-1 and TRBJ1-2; D might be TRBD1 (6 bases). CDR1 is SGHRS and CDR2 is YFSETQ in the germline V gene. Trimming pared 0 bases from V and 4 bases from J, leaving 19 bases between. This CDR3 has 17 amino acids.

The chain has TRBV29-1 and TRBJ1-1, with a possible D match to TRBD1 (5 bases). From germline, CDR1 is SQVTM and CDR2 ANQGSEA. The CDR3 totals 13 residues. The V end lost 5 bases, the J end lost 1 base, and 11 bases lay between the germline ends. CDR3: CSVSLGGNTEAFF. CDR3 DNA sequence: TGCAGCGTTTCTTTGGGGGGGAACACTGAAGCTTTCTTT.

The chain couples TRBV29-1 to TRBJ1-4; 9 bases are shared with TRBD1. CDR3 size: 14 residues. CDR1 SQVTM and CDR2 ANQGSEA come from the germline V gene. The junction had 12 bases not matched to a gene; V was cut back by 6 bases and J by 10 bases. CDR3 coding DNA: TGCAGCGTCCTTTCCGGGACAGGGTTGTCAAAACTGTTTTTT. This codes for CSVLSGTGLSKLFF.

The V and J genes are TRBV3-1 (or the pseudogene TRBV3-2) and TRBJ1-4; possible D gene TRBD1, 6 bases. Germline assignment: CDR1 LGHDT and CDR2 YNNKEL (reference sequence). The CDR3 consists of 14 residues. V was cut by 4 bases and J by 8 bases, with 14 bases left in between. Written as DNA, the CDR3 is TGTGCCAGCAGCCCGGGCAGGGGTGGAGAAAAACTGTTTTTT. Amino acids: CASSPGRGGEKLFF.

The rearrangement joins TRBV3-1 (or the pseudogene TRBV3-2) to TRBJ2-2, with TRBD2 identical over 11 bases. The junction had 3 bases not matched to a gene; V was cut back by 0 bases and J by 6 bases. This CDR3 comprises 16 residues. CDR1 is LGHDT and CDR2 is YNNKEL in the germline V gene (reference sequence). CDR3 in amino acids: CASSQDVLAGAGELFF. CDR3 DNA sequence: TGTGCCAGCAGCCAAGACGTACTAGCGGGAGCCGGGGAGCTGTTTTTT.

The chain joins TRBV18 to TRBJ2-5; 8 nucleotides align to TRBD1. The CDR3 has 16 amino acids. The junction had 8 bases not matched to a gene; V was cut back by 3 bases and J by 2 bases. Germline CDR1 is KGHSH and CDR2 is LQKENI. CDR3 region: CASSPGAGGIQETQYF. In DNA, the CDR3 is TGTGCCAGCTCACCCGGGGCAGGGGGCATTCAAGAGACCCAGTACTTC.

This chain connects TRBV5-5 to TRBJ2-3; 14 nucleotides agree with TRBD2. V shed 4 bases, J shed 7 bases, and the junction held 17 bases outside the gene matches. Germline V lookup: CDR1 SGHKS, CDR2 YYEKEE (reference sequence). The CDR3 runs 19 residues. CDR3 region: CASSMMTFGTSGSPYTQYF. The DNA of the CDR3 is TGTGCCAGCAGCATGATGACCTTTGGGACTAGCGGGAGTCCCTATACGCAGTATTTT.

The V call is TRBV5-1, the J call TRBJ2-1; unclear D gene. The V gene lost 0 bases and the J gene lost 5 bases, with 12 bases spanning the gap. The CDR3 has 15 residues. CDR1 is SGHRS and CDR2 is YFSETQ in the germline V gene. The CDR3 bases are TGCGCCAGCAGCTTGGAAAGGTATCAGGACAATGAGCAGTTCTTC. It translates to CASSLERYQDNEQFF.

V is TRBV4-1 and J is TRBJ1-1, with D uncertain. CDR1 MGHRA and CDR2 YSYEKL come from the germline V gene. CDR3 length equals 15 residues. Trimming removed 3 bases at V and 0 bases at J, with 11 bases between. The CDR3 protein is CASSHEPVMNTEAFF. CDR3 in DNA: TGCGCCAGCAGCCACGAACCGGTCATGAACACTGAAGCTTTCTTT.

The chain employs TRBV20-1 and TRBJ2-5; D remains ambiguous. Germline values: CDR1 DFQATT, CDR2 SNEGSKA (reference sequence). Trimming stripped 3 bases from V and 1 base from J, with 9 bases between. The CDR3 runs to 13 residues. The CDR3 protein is CSASPGLQETQYF. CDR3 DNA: TGCAGTGCTAGTCCAGGCCTCCAAGAGACCCAGTACTTC.

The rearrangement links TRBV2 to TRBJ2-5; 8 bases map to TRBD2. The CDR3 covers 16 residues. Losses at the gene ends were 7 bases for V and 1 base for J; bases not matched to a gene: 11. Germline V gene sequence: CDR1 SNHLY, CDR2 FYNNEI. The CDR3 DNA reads TGTGCCAGCACCCTTGCGAGGAGCGGGGGCCAAGAGACCCAGTACTTC. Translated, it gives CASTLARSGGQETQYF.

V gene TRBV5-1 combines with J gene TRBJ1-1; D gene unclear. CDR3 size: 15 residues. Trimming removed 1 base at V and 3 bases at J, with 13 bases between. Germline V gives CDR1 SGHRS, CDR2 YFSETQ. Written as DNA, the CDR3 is TGCGCCAGCAGCTTGTTGGGCGGGGAACACACTGAAGCTTTCTTT. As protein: CASSLLGGEHTEAFF.

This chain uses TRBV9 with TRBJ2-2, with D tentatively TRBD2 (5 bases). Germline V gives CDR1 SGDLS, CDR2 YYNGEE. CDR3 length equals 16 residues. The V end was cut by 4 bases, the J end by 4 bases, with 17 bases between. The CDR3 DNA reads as TGTGCCAGCAGCTCTCGCTTTGGCGCGGGCACCGGGGAGCTGTTTTTT. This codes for CASSSRFGAGTGELFF.

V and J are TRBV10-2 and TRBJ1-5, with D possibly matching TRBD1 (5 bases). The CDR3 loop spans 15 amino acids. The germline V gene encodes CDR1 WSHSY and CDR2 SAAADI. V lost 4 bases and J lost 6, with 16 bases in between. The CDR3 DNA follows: TGCGCCAGCAGTGCCGCCCCACCTCAGGGTCAGCCCCAGCATTTT. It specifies CASSAAPPQGQPQHF.

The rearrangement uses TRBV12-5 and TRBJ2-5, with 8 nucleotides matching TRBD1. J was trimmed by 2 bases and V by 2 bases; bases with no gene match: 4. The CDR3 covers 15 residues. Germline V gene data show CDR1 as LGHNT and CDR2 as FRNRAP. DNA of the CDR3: TGTGCTAGTGGTTTGTTCCGACAGGGGCAAGAGACCCAGTACTTC. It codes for CASGLFRQGQETQYF. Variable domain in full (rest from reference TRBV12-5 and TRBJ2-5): DARVTQTPRHKVTEMGQEVTMRCQPILGHNTVFWYRQTMMQGLELLAYFRNRAPLDDSGMPKDRFSAEMPDATLATLKIQPSEPRDSAVYFCASGLFRQGQETQYFGPGTRLLVL.

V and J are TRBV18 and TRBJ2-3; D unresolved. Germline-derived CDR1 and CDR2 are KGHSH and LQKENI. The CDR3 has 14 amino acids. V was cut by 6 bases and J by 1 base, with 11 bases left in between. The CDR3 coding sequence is TGTGCCAGCTCTCCCCCGACACGCACAGATACGCAGTATTTT. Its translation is CASSPPTRTDTQYF. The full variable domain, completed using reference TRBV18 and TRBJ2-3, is NAGVMQNPRHLVRRRGQEARLRCSPMKGHSHVYWYRQLPEEGLKFMVYLQKENIIDESGMPKERFSAEFPKEGPSILRIQQVVRGDSAAYFCASSPPTRTDTQYFGPGTRLTVL.